This T cell receptor beta chain originates from a study of post-analysis software for immune sequencing data. cDNA libraries of TCR beta carried unique molecular identifiers. TCRdb reprocessed the PCR reads with MiXCR, giving one entry per CDR3 protein. The sample includes about 460,000 distinct CDR3 sequences, under 55% of them seen just once. The study, taken as a whole, reports: In patients, about 5 TRBV segments were more frequent than in controls, with TRBV5-6, TRBV5-1 and TRBV20-1 among them. Normalized Chao1 diversity was significantly lower in multiple sclerosis patients than in controls.

CDR1 is MGHRA, CDR2 YSYEKL, per germline. V was pared by 0 bases and J by 4 bases, with 10 bases between. The CDR3 loop spans 14 amino acids. Only a few counts were recorded for this clonotype. The antigen is not known. The sequencing input was blood. The receptor's source is a girl between 10 and 17 years old with multiple sclerosis. The J gene is TRBJ2-7, the V gene TRBV4-1; TRBD1 is a possible D gene (5 bases). The CDR3 loop reads CASSQDRVGYEQYF. CDR3 DNA: TGCGCCAGCAGCCAAGACAGGGTGGGATACGAGCAGTACTTC.